This is a list of T cell receptor beta chains from one sample in a study of blood T cells in healthy people across ages. From the 5' RACE reads, TCRdb called clonotypes with MiXCR, one entry per CDR3 protein. The sample shows about a million distinct CDR3 sequences, around two fifths of them seen only once. Sample: blood. Source of these receptors: a man younger than 30 in good health. The CDR3 runs from the conserved cysteine through the conserved F or W. A D gene is named only where the DNA matches it firmly. Part of the rows lack a size; the others show once, few, many or a class for expanded clones.

size: few; D: TRBD1; J: TRBJ2-1; V: TRBV6-1; CDR3: CASSATGGWGNEQFF; DNA: TGTGCCAGCAGTGCCACAGGGGGATGGGGCAATGAGCAGTTCTTC
size: once; D: TRBD1; J: TRBJ1-1; V: TRBV7-2; CDR3: CASSSTGGWYTEAFF; DNA: TGTGCCAGCAGCTCTACAGGGGGTTGGTACACTGAAGCTTTCTTT
size: -; D: TRBD1; J: TRBJ2-7; V: TRBV5-1; CDR3: CASSLEPTGGFYNEQYF; DNA: TGCGCCAGCAGCTTGGAGCCGACAGGGGGTTTCTACAATGAGCAGTACTTC
size: few; D: -; J: TRBJ1-4; V: TRBV28; CDR3: CASSQGAVNEKLFF; DNA: TGTGCCAGCAGTCAGGGAGCAGTTAATGAAAAACTGTTTTTT
size: -; D: TRBD1; J: TRBJ2-5; V: TRBV10-3; CDR3: CAISGGRGLDEQYF; DNA: TGTGCCATCAGTGGTGGCAGGGGGCTTGATGAGCAGTACTTC
size: few; D: TRBD1; J: TRBJ1-1; V: TRBV12-3/TRBV12-4; CDR3: CASSFGQGSEAFF; DNA: TGTGCCAGCAGTTTCGGACAGGGGTCTGAAGCTTTCTTT
size: -; D: -; J: TRBJ1-6; V: TRBV11-2; CDR3: CASSLLDGYNSPLNF; DNA: TGTGCCAGCAGCTTACTCGACGGGTATAATTCACCCCTCAACTTT
size: many; D: TRBD1; J: TRBJ1-2; V: TRBV5-1; CDR3: CASRSTTGTYGYTF; DNA: TGCGCCAGCAGATCCACGACAGGGACCTATGGCTACACCTTC
size: -; D: -; J: TRBJ2-5; V: TRBV7-9; CDR3: CASSTVQGTQETQYF; DNA: TGTGCCAGCAGCACGGTGCAGGGAACTCAAGAGACCCAGTACTTC
size: -; D: -; J: TRBJ1-4; V: TRBV12-3/TRBV12-4; CDR3: CASSLNLGNEKLFF; DNA: TGTGCCAGCAGTTTAAATTTGGGCAATGAAAAACTGTTTTTT
size: -; D: -; J: TRBJ2-7; V: TRBV4-3; CDR3: CASSPRQGGGFYEQYF; DNA: TGCGCCAGCAGCCCAAGACAGGGAGGGGGATTTTACGAGCAGTACTTC
size: -; D: -; J: TRBJ2-3; V: TRBV11-2; CDR3: CASSLVAMSLLTGEGADTQYF; DNA: TGTGCCAGCAGCTTAGTAGCCATGTCCCTCCTGACGGGGGAAGGGGCAGATACGCAGTATTTT
size: few; D: TRBD2; J: TRBJ2-3; V: TRBV5-6; CDR3: CASSRTSLHTDTQYF; DNA: TGTGCCAGCAGCCGGACTAGCCTCCACACAGATACGCAGTATTTT
size: few; D: -; J: TRBJ1-1; V: TRBV7-8; CDR3: CASSLRDVLQNTEAFF; DNA: TGTGCCAGCAGCTTAAGGGACGTACTACAGAACACTGAAGCTTTCTTT
size: -; D: TRBD2; J: TRBJ2-3; V: TRBV18; CDR3: CASSRDRTGGADTQYF; DNA: TGTGCCAGCTCACGCGATAGGACGGGAGGGGCAGATACGCAGTATTTT
size: few; D: -; J: TRBJ2-3; V: TRBV20-1; CDR3: CSTNWLGLSTDTQYF; DNA: TGCAGTACTAACTGGCTGGGGTTGAGCACAGATACGCAGTATTTT
size: few; D: -; J: TRBJ1-5; V: TRBV28; CDR3: CASSLYPVSNQPQHF; DNA: TGTGCCAGCAGTTTATATCCCGTTAGCAATCAGCCCCAGCATTTT
size: -; D: -; J: TRBJ2-3; V: TRBV29-1; CDR3: CSADREGDTQYF; DNA: TGCAGCGCCGACCGCGAGGGCGATACGCAGTATTTT
size: -; D: -; J: TRBJ1-4; V: TRBV9; CDR3: CASSRAGETNEKLFF; DNA: TGTGCCAGCAGCAGGGCGGGGGAAACTAATGAAAAACTGTTTTTT